This T cell receptor beta chain is drawn from a study of molecular identifiers for immune sequencing clone quantification (dated by TCRdb to 2016 to 2019). About the study as a whole: For a replicate experiment, RNA from around 18,000 or 91,000 naive CD8 T cells was divided into five aliquots, and four of the five aliquots were sequenced. This methods study benchmarked molecular-identifier clustering-based TCR repertoire sequencing (MIDCIRS) and TCR RNA copy counting, using CD8 T cells to do so.

Libraries of naive CD8 T cells were built from anywhere between about 17,000 and 1,000,000 sorted cells, with 10%, 30% or 50% of the purified RNA used. Naive CD8 T cells were FACS-sorted as CD8+CD4-CCR7+CD45RA+ on a BD FACSAria II into RLT Plus buffer. To test detection sensitivity, Jurkat RNA equal to around 11 TCR copies was added to samples of about 19,000-1,100,000 naive CD8 T cells. CD8 T cells were enriched using RosetteSep CD8+ T Cell Enrichment Cocktail and Ficoll-Paque, and the enriched cells then underwent ACK red cell lysis. Reading from cysteine to phenylalanine, the CDR3 counts 14 amino acids. Left in the record is the CDR3 DNA by itself, 42 bases read in frame from the first base. CDR1 and CDR2 (SGHKS, YYEKEE) derive from the germline V gene (reference sequence). Germline trimming: 4 bases from V, 2 bases from J; junction bases outside gene matches: 5. This clonotype showed up many times. This receptor's antigen is unknown. No clone much larger than this one lies a single base away; base qualities are absent.

What the authors observed across the whole study: About three recovered TCR RNA copies per cell were obtained by modeling, versus roughly 9.7 by digital PCR, implying a capture efficiency of about 30%. In CMV-specific effector cells, over 97% of molecules were held by clones above 20 RNA copies, whereas under 1% of molecules were held by such clones in naive cells. When barcode sub-clustering was not used, chimeric consensus sequences inflated TCR diversity, with chimeras reaching as high as 47%. The naive libraries included spiked-in Jurkat TCR RNA (about nine copies' worth), and this Jurkat TCR RNA is not part of the donor repertoire. Spiked-in Jurkat TCR RNA equal to a single cell's worth was reported to be detectable even within 1,100,000 naive CD8 T cells. Identical TCR molecules sharing a barcode could cause highly expanded clone sizes to be underestimated.

Library construction relied on PCR. Data came from an Illumina HiSeq 4000. Preparation of bulk TCR libraries followed a previously described approach, with the TCR primers listed in Table S5. Total RNA was purified with the Qiagen AllPrep DNA/RNA kit. Before any analysis, reads coming from multiple sequencing runs of the same library were combined into one pool. The authors processed their data as follows. Reads were retained only if the reads had an exact TCR constant sequence, and the retained reads were trimmed to 150 nt and grouped according to their 12-nt molecular barcodes. Reads within each barcode group were sub-clustered using a 15% Levenshtein threshold, and quality-weighted consensus sequences were constructed for each RNA molecule. Non-functional sequences were removed, as were lower-count sequences one edit away from another. Based on a fit of two negative binomial distributions, barcode sub-clusters having less than 20% of the maximum read count were discarded. In-frame beta chains were kept once TCRdb had trimmed the public reads at Q25 with fastp and called clones with MiXCR. A single entry per CDR3 protein holds the most common genes and DNA from its merged rows. The V and J calls follow TCRdb's processing rather than the paper's. This sample gives under 650,000 distinct CDR3 sequences in total; about 20% of them show up just once. 0.85% to 0.9% of the sample is held by the ten biggest clonotypes.

Sequenced material: naive CD8+ T cells from blood, with Jurkat cell RNA spiked in. The cell subset or site label here, explained by the study, means: FACS-sorted CD8+CD4-CCR7+CD45RA+ naive T cells. Recombination joined TRBV5-5 with TRBJ1-1, with TRBD1 identical over 7 junction bases. This receptor was identified in a human donor in good health. Some libraries in this study had Jurkat cell RNA spiked in. The nucleotides read TGTGCCAGCAGCACCAGACAGGGAAACACTGAAGCTTTCTTT. It codes for CASSTRQGNTEAFF. The reference TRBV5-5 and TRBJ1-1 proteins fill in what lies around the CDR3, so the full variable domain reads DAGVTQSPTHLIKTRGQQVTLRCSPISGHKSVSWYQQVLGQGPQFIFQYYEKEERGRGNFPDRFSARQFPNYSSELNVNALLLGDSALYLCASSTRQGNTEAFFGQGTRLTVV.